This note documents a single T cell receptor (beta chain) sequence. The CDR3 loop spans 16 amino acids. Germline assignment: CDR1 SGHVS and CDR2 FQNEAQ. V was clipped by 5 bases and J by 6 bases; unmatched bases: 15. The sample belongs to a study of technical replicates of blood from several donors. Profiling relied on immunoSEQ multiplex PCR, and the TCRdb table lists in-frame clones only, not all of them. The sample lists under 100,000 clones, 80% to 90% occurring once. The rearrangement links TRBV7-8 to TRBJ1-2; 7 positions agree with TRBD1. This TCR was recovered from a human donor in good health. Some clones in this sample may be carry-over from other donors' samples. Sequenced sample: PBMCs. The CDR3 sequence is CASSPNSAQGPDGYTF. CDR3 bases: TGTGCCAGCAGCCCAAACTCCGCACAGGGGCCGGATGGCTACACCTTC. Based on the CDR3 plus reference TRBV7-8 and TRBJ1-2, the full variable domain is GAGVSQSPRYKVAKRGQDVALRCDPISGHVSLFWYQQALGQGPEFLTYFQNEAQLDKSGLPSDRFFAERPEGSVSTLKIQRTQQEDSAVYLCASSPNSAQGPDGYTFGSGTRLTVV.